This TCR beta chain was retrieved from a study of naive and memory T cell subsets. The beta constant-region primer was an equimolar mix of two oligonucleotides covering TRBC1 and TRBC2. TCRdb re-analysed the UMI-ligation and nested PCR reads in MiXCR, keeping a single row per CDR3 protein. The table shows around 160,000 distinct CDR3 sequences, with about 18% occurring only once. Germline assignment: CDR1 SGHVS and CDR2 FNYEAQ. The germline V and J ends were trimmed by 2 bases and 2 bases, with 10 bases remaining between them. The CDR3 extends over 14 amino acids. Sequencing input: naive CD4+ T cells from blood. This TCR was sampled from a human donor in good health. The chain combines TRBV7-6 with TRBJ2-7; D gene uncertain. DNA of the CDR3: TGTGCCAGCAGCTTAACGAACCAAGCCTACGAGCAGTACTTC. Translating gives CASSLTNQAYEQYF.